This T cell receptor beta chain was recorded in a study of shared clonotypes between healthy human individuals. Using immunoSEQ multiplex PCR, the repertoire was profiled, and TCRdb retains in-frame clones only, with some absent. The sample holds about 2 million clones; about 95% are singletons and the top ten take 0.13%. The sequence came from a man between 18 and 35 years old in good health. The sequenced sample consisted of naive CD4+ T cells sorted from blood. Subset: CD45RA+ positively selected.

The CDR3, as DNA: TGTGCCAGCAGCTCCCTGGGGACGGTTACCTACGAGCAGTACTTC. Amino acids: CASSSLGTVTYEQYF. V usage is TRBV11-2 and J usage is TRBJ2-7, with D perhaps being TRBD1 or TRBD2 (5 bases each). The V gene lost 4 bases and the J gene lost 2 bases, with 15 bases spanning the gap. The germline CDR1 and CDR2 sequences are SGHAT and FQNNGV. This CDR3 has 15 amino acids.